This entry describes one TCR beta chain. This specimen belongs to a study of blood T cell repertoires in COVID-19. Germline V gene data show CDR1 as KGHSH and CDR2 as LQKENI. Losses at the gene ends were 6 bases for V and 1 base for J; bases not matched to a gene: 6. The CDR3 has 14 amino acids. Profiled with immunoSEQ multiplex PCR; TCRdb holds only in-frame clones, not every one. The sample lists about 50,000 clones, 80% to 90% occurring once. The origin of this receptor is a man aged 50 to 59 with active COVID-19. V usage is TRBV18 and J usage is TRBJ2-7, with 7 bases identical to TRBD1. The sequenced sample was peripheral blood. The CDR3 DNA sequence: TGTGCCAGCTCCTTCGGGGACAGTTCCTACGAGCAGTACTTC. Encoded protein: CASSFGDSSYEQYF.